The clone carrying this T cell receptor beta chain was counted many times. The V gene lost 5 bases and the J gene lost 8 bases, with 18 bases spanning the gap. Per the germline V gene, CDR1 is ENHRY and CDR2 is SYGVKD. This CDR3 has 14 amino acids. What was amplified from RNA transcripts were TCR beta CDR3 regions. HTBI primers were the set used in a first-round RT-PCR of the TCR CDR3. TCRdb re-derived calls from the multiplex PCR reads in MiXCR, one entry per CDR3 protein. Here the sample spans under 450,000 distinct CDR3 sequences, more than 15% being singletons. The data were obtained in a study of T cells in Graves' hyperthyroidism and ophthalmopathy.

This sequence originates from a woman between 18 and 29 years old with Graves' hyperthyroidism. Sequences were obtained from blood. The V and J genes are TRBV10-3 and TRBJ1-2; D remains ambiguous. CDR3 coding DNA: TGTGCCATCAGTTATCTCCTCGACGGTGGAGGCTACACCTTC. It translates to CAISYLLDGGGYTF.